Sequencing of this T cell receptor (beta chain) was carried out in a study of T-cell reconstitution after alpha-beta-depleted transplantation in children. TCRbeta library construction was performed incorporating unique molecular identifiers. One entry per CDR3 protein, called by TCRdb with MiXCR from the PCR reads. The sample contains about 230,000 distinct CDR3 sequences, around 11% of which appear only once. V lost 8 bases and J lost 6; bases outside the gene matches: 6. CDR1 and CDR2 from the germline V gene are SNHLY and FYNNEI. CDR3 length: 12 amino acids. The chain uses TRBV2 and TRBJ2-7, with 8 bases matching TRBD2. This TCR was sampled from a human donor who donated a stem cell graft to a child with acute lymphoblastic leukemia. The sample in question was PBMCs from the stem cell graft donor, obtained from the stem cell graft. The CDR3 DNA sequence: TGTGCCAGCGACGGACTAGCTGCCGAGCAGTACTTC. The encoded protein is CASDGLAAEQYF.